These 14 T cell receptor beta chains originate from one sample sequenced in a study of Ad26.COV2.S vaccination and SARS-CoV-2 variants. Libraries were prepared by immunoSEQ multiplex PCR; TCRdb keeps only in-frame clonotypes and omits some of them. The repertoire holds about 350,000 clones, with around 88% as singletons. Treatment meaning: around 19 received Ad26.COV2.S at low or high dose, single or two shots; roughly five received placebo; per-sample allocation not given. Repertoires come from day 63 after the first vaccine or placebo injection. This material consisted of peripheral blood, taken in a trial of Ad26.COV2.S vaccine versus placebo. These receptors all stem from a person aged 18-60 years who received the Ad26.COV2.S COVID-19 vaccine or a placebo.

The V call is TRBV7-9, the J call TRBJ1-1; the D gene is possibly TRBD1 (6 bases). Germline loops: CDR1 SEHNR, CDR2 FQNEAQ (reference sequence). CDR3 size: 12 residues. Trimming left V 3 bases short and J 10 bases short, with 12 bases between. CDR3 in amino acids: CASSLSGESAFF. CDR3 nucleotides: TGTGCCAGCAGCTTGTCAGGGGAGTCAGCTTTCTTT.

For the CDR3, the DNA is TGTGCCAGCAGCTTTGGCACGACGGCGAACACTGAAGCTTTCTTT. As protein: CASSFGTTANTEAFF. The rearrangement links TRBV7-9 to TRBJ1-1; D gene ambiguous. The germline gives CDR1 SEHNR, CDR2 FQNEAQ (reference sequence). V was shortened by 3 bases and J by 1 base, with 12 bases between the two germline ends. The CDR3 length is 15 residues. Drawing the rest from reference TRBV7-9 and TRBJ1-1, the complete variable domain is DTGVSQNPRHKITKRGQNVTFRCDPISEHNRLYWYRQTLGQGPEFLTYFQNEAQLEKSRLLSDRFSAERPKGSFSTLEIQRTEQGDSAMYLCASSFGTTANTEAFFGQGTRLTVV.

The chain employs TRBV7-2 and TRBJ1-1, with D tentatively TRBD1 (5 bases). CDR3 length: 13 amino acids. Between the trimmed V and J ends, which lost 1 base and 7 bases, there was a span of 10 bases. Germline values: CDR1 SGHTA, CDR2 FQGNSA. The CDR3 sequence: CASSLGSGGEAFF. In nucleotides, the CDR3 is TGTGCCAGCAGCTTAGGATCCGGGGGTGAAGCTTTCTTT.

This sequence joins TRBV4-1 and TRBJ2-1, with D possibly called TRBD1 or TRBD2 (5 bases each). Trimming left V 2 bases short and J 9 bases short, with 8 bases between. This CDR3 contains 12 residues. CDR1 is MGHRA and CDR2 is YSYEKL in the germline V gene. CDR3 loop: CASSQPRGEQFF. In DNA form, the CDR3 reads TGCGCCAGCAGCCAACCGAGGGGTGAGCAGTTCTTC.

The chain couples TRBV6-5 to TRBJ1-1; perhaps TRBD1 as D (5 bases). The CDR3 runs 12 residues. Trimming removed 5 bases at V and 7 bases at J, with 11 bases between. The V gene's germline CDR1 is MNHEY and CDR2 SVGAGI. This CDR3 is CASSPSGGEAFF. The CDR3 coding sequence is TGTGCCAGCAGTCCATCGGGGGGTGAAGCTTTCTTT.

This clone was recorded only once. J is TRBJ2-7 and V is TRBV4-1; tentatively, D is TRBD1 (6 bases). The ends were cut back, 4 bases at V and 2 bases at J, with 15 bases in the middle. Per germline, CDR1 MGHRA and CDR2 YSYEKL. The CDR3 covers 15 residues. DNA of the CDR3: TGCGCCAGCAGCCTCCCAGGGGTACAGGCCTACGAGCAGTACTTC. Encoded protein: CASSLPGVQAYEQYF.

The chain recombines TRBV6-2 or TRBV6-3 with TRBJ2-3; possible D gene TRBD1, 6 bases. Germline V gene lookup returns CDR1 MNHEY and CDR2 SVGEGT. V was clipped by 0 bases and J by 4 bases, with 14 bases between them. This CDR3 is 16 amino acids long. The CDR3 here is CASSYSTAGVSDTQYF. In DNA form, the CDR3 reads TGTGCCAGCAGTTACTCGACGGCAGGGGTATCAGATACGCAGTATTTT.

The rearrangement links TRBV13 to TRBJ2-4; TRBD2 is a possible D gene (6 bases). Germline V gene data show CDR1 as PRHDT and CDR2 as FYEKMQ (reference sequence). V dropped 5 bases and J dropped 0 bases, with 14 bases sitting between them. The CDR3 is 16 amino acids. The CDR3 nucleotides read TGTGCCAGCAGCGAGAATGGACTACTAGCCAAAAACATTCAGTACTTC. Protein product: CASSENGLLAKNIQYF.

A note on this clone: The sample has other DNA sequences that encode this CDR3 too. The V call is TRBV28, the J call TRBJ2-7; D unresolved. V was shortened by 1 base and J by 5 bases, with 3 bases between the two germline ends. This CDR3 has 11 amino acids. Germline assignment: CDR1 MDHEN and CDR2 SYDVKM. The CDR3 sequence is CASSLSDEQYF. The CDR3 DNA sequence: TGTGCCAGCAGTTTATCGGACGAGCAGTACTTC.

J is TRBJ1-4 and V is TRBV6-5; D gene uncertain. From germline, CDR1 is MNHEY and CDR2 SVGAGI. Trimming removed 4 bases from V and 7 bases from J, with 16 bases in between. The CDR3 is 15 residues long. This chain's CDR3 is CASSSGRRSSEKLFF. CDR3 nucleotide sequence: TGTGCCAGCAGTTCCGGACGCAGGTCCTCTGAAAAACTGTTTTTT.

The V and J genes are TRBV28 and TRBJ2-7; 11 bases match TRBD1. The germline V gene encodes CDR1 MDHEN and CDR2 SYDVKM. J was trimmed by 3 bases and V by 6 bases; bases with no gene match: 4. CDR3 length: 14 amino acids. DNA of the CDR3: TGTGCCAGCAGGCTGGACAGGGGGCTCTACGAGCAGTACTTC. Residues: CASRLDRGLYEQYF.

This sequence joins TRBV3-1 (or the pseudogene TRBV3-2) and TRBJ2-3; D gene ambiguous. The CDR3 sequence is 16 residues long. Trimming stripped 0 bases from V and 7 bases from J, with 17 bases between. Germline V gene lookup returns CDR1 LGHDT and CDR2 YNNKEL (reference sequence). CDR3: CASSQDKQHHLNTQYF. DNA for the CDR3: TGTGCCAGCAGCCAAGATAAACAGCACCACCTCAATACGCAGTATTTT.

The chain recombines TRBV2 with TRBJ2-2; D is unresolved. Trimming stripped 5 bases from V and 3 bases from J, with 7 bases between. The CDR3 runs 13 residues. CDR1 SNHLY and CDR2 FYNNEI come from the germline V gene. The chain's CDR3 is CASSLEDTGELFF. The CDR3 DNA reads as TGTGCCAGCAGTCTCGAAGACACCGGGGAGCTGTTTTTT.

This clone was seen many times. The V call is TRBV19, the J call TRBJ2-3; no reliable D call. The V gene lost 1 base and the J gene lost 4 bases, with 15 bases spanning the gap. Germline assignment: CDR1 LNHDA and CDR2 SQIVND (reference sequence). The CDR3 has 16 amino acids. The CDR3 DNA sequence: TGTGCCAGTAGTATAGGGATAAAAGGGCGCGCAGATACGCAGTATTTT. This sequence encodes CASSIGIKGRADTQYF.